This TCR beta chain was profiled in a study of OX40 agonist ivuxolimab in advanced cancers. With regard to the full study: Ivuxolimab, which targeted the costimulatory receptor OX40 (CD134), was an agonistic, fully human IgG2 monoclonal antibody. Intravenous ivuxolimab was administered to patients every 2 weeks at six dose levels: 0.01, 0.1, 0.3, 1.5, 3 and 10 mg/kg. Among the roughly 50 dose-escalation patients, around 20 had hepatocellular carcinoma, 15 or so melanoma, 9 renal cell carcinoma and 9 head and neck cancer. In the dose-escalation cohort, around four fifths of patients were male, and the mean age was approximately 60 years, with a range of 23 to 79. Prior anti-PD-1, anti-PD-L1 or anti-CTLA-4 therapy was permitted, and checkpoint inhibitors had been received by about 44% of dose-escalation patients. Partial responses occurred in three dose-escalation patients: two with cutaneous melanoma and one with hepatocellular carcinoma. Peripheral TCRbeta sequencing aimed to test whether ivuxolimab altered TCR sequence diversity and caused clonal T-cell expansion. The monotherapy dose-escalation portion (N of about 47 patients) of the phase I ivuxolimab trial is reported in the paper.

The trial excluded patients who had a history of autoimmune disease or who were on systemic immunosuppression. Peripheral blood for TCR sequencing was collected from all dose cohorts at baseline, on cycle 4 day 1, and on cycle 7 day 1. The samples were drawn from a first-in-human, open-label, multicenter phase I dose-escalation trial of ivuxolimab. Adults with locally advanced or metastatic melanoma, renal cell carcinoma, hepatocellular carcinoma or head and neck squamous cell carcinoma were enrolled in the trial. CD4+ and CD8+ T cells were sorted separately from peripheral blood before TCR sequencing. Genomic DNA was isolated from the sorted cells so that the TCRbeta CDR3 region could be sequenced. TCRbeta CDR3 regions were sequenced using the immunoSEQ Assay. TCRdb holds this immuneACCESS table with in-frame rearrangements only. Some clones are missing; in checked studies, unresolved V genes explain under half, and the rest has no known cause. This sample gives about 55,000 clones in total; approximately 80% of them show up just once. The ten largest clones represent 3.5% to 5.5% of the sample.

Beyond this particular receptor, the publication reports: The antigen specificity of the clonally expanded peripheral T cells was not determined. At doses of 0.1 to 3.0 mg/kg, clonal expansion of both CD4+ and CD8+ T cells in blood was seen between baseline and week 6. In the 0.1-3.0 mg/kg groups, partial responders were among the patients with the lowest normalized peripheral clonal expansion, particularly in CD8+ T cells. On average, CD8+ T cells showed more expanded clones than CD4+ T cells after ivuxolimab. Low levels of normalized T-cell clonal expansion were also shown by some nonresponding patients.

For CDR1 and CDR2, the germline V gene lists SGHDT and YYEEEE. CDR3 length: 14 amino acids, cysteine to phenylalanine. Only the CDR3 DNA is retained, 42 bases long and in frame from the first base. Deletion took 0 bases off V and 5 bases off J, with a span of 10 bases between the germline ends. Of note for this clone: Its antigen target is currently unknown. The sample holds no much larger clone one base away, and base qualities are not on file.

Sample: CD4+ or CD8+ T cells sorted from blood, taken in a trial of the OX40 agonist ivuxolimab. This TCR was sampled from an adult with an advanced solid tumor such as melanoma, head and neck, liver or kidney cancer. The chain is made from TRBV5-6 and TRBJ2-3, and TRBD2 may be the D gene, going by 6 matching bases. The CDR3 has the sequence CASSLGGTRDTQYF. The DNA sequence is given as TGTGCCAGCAGCTTGGGCGGGACGAGAGATACGCAGTATTTT.